This TCR beta chain appears in the sequencing data of a study of blood T cells in healthy people across ages. Across the study: Template switching captured about one barcoded beta molecule per two T cells. Notes on the study in general: Diversity of TCR beta per million T cells declined in a roughly linear way with age.

Alongside a J-beta primer mix, a sample-barcoded 5' primer served in a second PCR lasting about 7 to 12 cycles. A 12-random-nucleotide template-switch adaptor tagged each cDNA molecule. TCRdb re-called the 5' RACE reads through MiXCR, storing one row per CDR3 protein. Found here are about 1,000,000 distinct CDR3 sequences, more than 40% of them singletons; the top ten hold 18%. In its sample, this clonotype was seen a few times. Its antigen is unknown. Sequencing used blood. The sequence was obtained from an older woman in good health.

CDR3 protein: CASSFPGSSSYTF. The CDR3 DNA reads TGTGCCAGCAGTTTCCCGGGCTCATCCAGCTACACCTTC. The V gene is TRBV12-3 or TRBV12-4, the J gene TRBJ1-2; D remains ambiguous. This CDR3 comprises 13 residues. Trimming removed 3 bases from V and 9 bases from J, with 14 bases in between.